This T cell receptor (beta chain) is from a study of tumor-infiltrating lymphocytes in localized non-small cell lung cancer. The study, taken as a whole, reports: Each assay used a separate piece of the same tissue. Immunotypes IM1 and IM2 had similar TCR-derived T-cell fractions. Only some patients had TCR sequencing, depending on available tissue.

Libraries were prepared by immunoSEQ multiplex PCR; TCRdb keeps only in-frame clonotypes and omits some of them. The table records 9,000 or so clones, just under 85% of them present only once. A remark on this clone: Its target is not known.

The CDR3 consists of 15 residues. The germline V gene has CDR1 SGHTA and CDR2 FQGNSA. Trimming cost V 5 bases and J 2 bases, with 15 bases left between them. The J gene is TRBJ1-1, the V gene TRBV7-2; unclear D gene. The sequence was collected from a human donor with non-small cell lung cancer. Sequenced material: uninvolved lung tissue not adjacent to the tumor. The CDR3 DNA reads TGTGCCAGCAGCGGGCGGAACGTGGAAAACACTGAAGCTTTCTTT. Translated, it gives CASSGRNVENTEAFF.